This note documents a single TCR beta chain sequence. Its cognate antigen is unknown. This sample was taken from a study of PD-L1 blockade in urothelial cancer. Across the whole study: Patients had been given 0 to 3 earlier chemotherapy regimens. When blood samples were assessed, the median T cell count was 141,255.

Germline V gene sequence: CDR1 SEHNR, CDR2 FQNEAQ (reference sequence). The trim removed 5 bases at V and 3 bases at J, leaving 3 bases unmatched. The CDR3 spans 13 residues. Only in-frame clones appear in the TCRdb table, and some are missing; sequencing was by immunoSEQ multiplex PCR. The table has 50,000 to 70,000 clones, about 81% seen once. This sample's time point: pretreatment peripheral blood. Disease in patients was locally advanced or metastatic urothelial carcinoma. Study-level points and caveats: In blood sampled pretreatment, TCR clonality below the median predicted better survival.

Source: PBMCs, taken around atezolizumab (anti-PD-L1) treatment. The TCR sequence derives from a man between 70 and 80 years old with urothelial cancer. J is TRBJ2-5 and V is TRBV7-9; TRBD1 matches 7 bases. The chain's CDR3 is CASSRTGEETQYF. CDR3 coding DNA: TGTGCCAGCAGCAGAACAGGGGAAGAGACCCAGTACTTC.